This passage covers 31 T cell receptor beta chains from one sample sequenced in a study of shared clonotypes between healthy human individuals. Profiled with immunoSEQ multiplex PCR; TCRdb holds only in-frame clones, not every one. In the table there are about 820,000 clones, 90% to 95% of which are singletons. Terminally differentiated effector memory CD45RA+ cells were left out of the naive CD8 fraction, which was CD45RO-negative and positively selected for CCR7. What was sequenced was naive CD8+ T cells sorted from blood. All receptors derive from a man between 25 and 39 years old in good health.

The chain has TRBV11-2 and TRBJ2-3; D remains ambiguous. Germline V gene lookup returns CDR1 SGHAT and CDR2 FQNNGV. The germline V and J ends were trimmed by 5 bases and 6 bases, with 21 bases remaining between them. The length of the CDR3 is 16 residues. CDR3 in DNA: TGTGCCAGCAGCCCCAGTCCCCTAACCTGGGTGGATACGCAGTATTTT. Its protein product is CASSPSPLTWVDTQYF.

As to this clone: Other DNA sequences from this sample encode an identical CDR3 as well. The gene calls are TRBV27 and TRBJ2-7; D might be TRBD1 (6 bases). The germline V gene encodes CDR1 MNHEY and CDR2 SMNVEV (reference sequence). This CDR3 is 14 amino acids long. Trimming cost V 3 bases and J 4 bases, with 13 bases left between them. The CDR3 DNA sequence: TGTGCCAGCAGTTTCTCAGGGGAAGGATACGAGCAGTACTTC. This sequence encodes CASSFSGEGYEQYF.

CDR3 in amino acids: CASSRDRGPQETQYF. DNA of the CDR3: TGTGCCAGCAGTCGGGACAGGGGTCCACAAGAGACCCAGTACTTC. V usage is TRBV6-6 and J usage is TRBJ2-5, with TRBD1 matching over 10 bases. Germline V lookup: CDR1 MNHNY, CDR2 SVGAGI (reference sequence). The length of the CDR3 is 15 residues. Trimming cost V 5 bases and J 2 bases; bases outside gene matches: 5.

The V call is TRBV7-9, the J call TRBJ2-3; D tentatively reads TRBD1 or TRBD2 (5 bases each). The CDR3 has 15 amino acids. Germline CDR1 SEHNR, CDR2 FQNEAQ (reference sequence). V was cut by 4 bases and J by 1 base, with 12 bases left in between. The CDR3 region is CASSSLVGGTDTQYF. The CDR3 nucleotides are TGTGCCAGCAGCTCGCTGGTGGGGGGCACAGATACGCAGTATTTT.

The rearrangement joins TRBV5-1 to TRBJ1-2, with a weak D call TRBD1 (5 bases). V lost 0 bases to trimming and J lost 3 bases, with 15 bases between them. Germline V gene lookup returns CDR1 SGHRS and CDR2 YFSETQ. CDR3 length: 16 residues. CDR3 region: CASSLGLGGRDYGYTF. The DNA for the CDR3 is TGCGCCAGCAGCTTGGGTCTCGGGGGAAGGGACTATGGCTACACCTTC.

The chain couples TRBV15 to TRBJ2-3; 11 nucleotides align to TRBD1. This CDR3 is built from 18 residues. Germline V CDR1 and CDR2: LNHNV, YYDKDF (reference sequence). The V gene end was trimmed by 0 bases and the J gene end by 1 base; junction bases not matched to a gene: 6. This chain's CDR3 is CATSRDQGTGGRTDTQYF. The DNA for the CDR3 is TGTGCCACCAGCAGAGACCAAGGGACAGGGGGTCGCACAGATACGCAGTATTTT.

The V call is TRBV6-6, the J call TRBJ2-7; possibly TRBD1 for D (6 bases). Looked up from germline, CDR1 is MNHNY and CDR2 is SVGAGI (reference sequence). Between the trimmed V and J ends, which lost 2 bases and 0 bases, there was a span of 11 bases. The CDR3 extends over 15 amino acids. Here the CDR3 DNA reads TGTGCCAGCAGTTACGGGACACGGCCCTCCTACGAGCAGTACTTC. It specifies CASSYGTRPSYEQYF.

The chain employs TRBV12-5 and TRBJ1-1, with D possibly TRBD1 on 5 matching bases. This CDR3 is 18 amino acids long. Between the trimmed V and J ends, which lost 0 bases and 3 bases, there was a span of 20 bases. The germline CDR1 and CDR2 sequences are LGHNT and FRNRAP. CDR3 in amino acids: CASGLVLGESFGHTEAFF. DNA of the CDR3: TGTGCTAGTGGTTTGGTACTAGGGGAGAGTTTCGGTCACACTGAAGCTTTCTTT.

This chain links TRBV28 with TRBJ2-3, with TRBD2 matching 9 bases. CDR1 and CDR2 (germline): MDHEN, SYDVKM. The CDR3 extends over 14 amino acids. The V segment lost 3 bases and the J segment 11 bases; nucleotides outside the gene matches: 9. CDR3 nucleotides: TGTGCCAGCAGTTTTGTTCTAGCGGGGACTGAGCAGTATTTT. Encoded protein: CASSFVLAGTEQYF.

The J gene is TRBJ2-1, the V gene TRBV19; 12 positions match TRBD2. J lost 5 bases, V lost 5 bases, and 1 base had no gene match. Germline V CDR1 and CDR2: LNHDA, SQIVND (reference sequence). The CDR3 is 14 amino acids. The CDR3 DNA reads as TGTGCCAGTAGTCGACTAGCGGGAGACAATGAGCAGTTCTTC. It encodes CASSRLAGDNEQFF.

The J gene is TRBJ2-1, the V gene TRBV4-3; D may correspond to TRBD1 or TRBD2 (5 bases each). Germline lookup yields CDR1 LGHNA and CDR2 YSLEER. Between the trimmed V and J ends, which lost 0 bases and 3 bases, there was a span of 15 bases. This CDR3 has 17 amino acids. CDR3 DNA: TGCGCCAGCAGCCAAGAGTGGGGGAGTGGAGGCTACAATGAGCAGTTCTTC. Protein sequence: CASSQEWGSGGYNEQFF.

The chain links TRBV27 to TRBJ2-1; 7 bases line up with TRBD2. The junction had 7 bases not matched to a gene; V was cut back by 0 bases and J by 5 bases. The CDR3 spans 16 residues. Germline loops: CDR1 MNHEY, CDR2 SMNVEV (reference sequence). Written as DNA, the CDR3 is TGTGCCAGCAGTTTATCGATCTCTAGCGGAAACAATGAGCAGTTCTTC. Residues: CASSLSISSGNNEQFF.

The chain links TRBV7-8 to TRBJ2-3, with TRBD1 identical over 8 bases. CDR3 length: 17 amino acids. Per the germline V gene, CDR1 is SGHVS and CDR2 is FQNEAQ. Losses at the gene ends were 1 base for V and 2 bases for J; bases not matched to a gene: 8. CDR3 coding DNA: TGTGCCAGCAGCTTAGGTGGGACAGGTCGCCTCACAGATACGCAGTATTTT. This encodes CASSLGGTGRLTDTQYF.

The chain recombines TRBV2 with TRBJ2-1; TRBD2 matches 8 bases. This CDR3 has 11 amino acids. Germline loops: CDR1 SNHLY, CDR2 FYNNEI. The J segment lost 15 bases and the V segment lost 6 bases, leaving 7 bases of the junction unmatched. In DNA form, the CDR3 reads TGTGCCAGCAGCCCCGGGACTAGGTGGTTCTTC. Encoded protein: CASSPGTRWFF. The full variable domain, with the rest looked up from reference TRBV2 and TRBJ2-1, is EPEVTQTPSHQVTQMGQEVILRCVPISNHLYFYWYRQILGQKVEFLVSFYNNEISEKSEIFDDQFSVERPDGSNFTLKIRSTKLEDSAMYFCASSPGTRWFFGPGTRLTVL.

The chain carries TRBV7-9 and TRBJ2-1, with TRBD2 matching 11 bases. The CDR3 sequence is 16 residues long. Germline V gene sequence: CDR1 SEHNR, CDR2 FQNEAQ (reference sequence). The ends lost 1 base at V and 8 bases at J; junction bases unmatched: 7. The CDR3 here is CASSLVVAGGPYEQFF. The CDR3 DNA follows: TGTGCCAGCAGCTTAGTTGTAGCGGGAGGGCCCTATGAGCAGTTCTTC.

The chain uses TRBV28 and TRBJ2-2, with 7 nucleotides matching TRBD1. The germline V gene encodes CDR1 MDHEN and CDR2 SYDVKM. This CDR3 region has 14 residues. With V trimmed by 2 bases and J by 8 bases, 5 bases remained unmatched. CDR3 DNA sequence: TGTGCCAGCAGTTTAACCGGGACAGTTGGGGAGCTGTTTTTT. Translating gives CASSLTGTVGELFF.

The chain has TRBV7-9 and TRBJ1-1, with D perhaps matching TRBD1 (6 bases). Germline V lookup: CDR1 SEHNR, CDR2 FQNEAQ (reference sequence). V lost 1 base and J lost 4, with 10 bases in between. The CDR3 has 14 residues. The CDR3 region has the DNA TGTGCCAGCAGCTTAGACGCAGGGGTCACTGAAGCTTTCTTT. Encoded protein: CASSLDAGVTEAFF.

V is TRBV4-1 and J is TRBJ2-4; possibly TRBD1 for D (6 bases). The CDR3 is 15 residues long. Germline CDR1 MGHRA, CDR2 YSYEKL. The V gene lost 1 base and the J gene lost 5 bases, with 12 bases spanning the gap. This chain's CDR3 is CASSQVRTEENIQYF. The CDR3 bases are TGCGCCAGCAGCCAAGTCCGGACAGAAGAAAACATTCAGTACTTC.

In nucleotides, the CDR3 is TGTGCCAGCAGCCCATCCAGAGGGGCTTTCCAAGAGACCCAGTACTTC. It is translated as CASSPSRGAFQETQYF. The chain uses TRBV14 and TRBJ2-5, with D perhaps TRBD1 or TRBD2 (5 bases each). V was cut by 4 bases and J by 1 base, with 16 bases left in between. This CDR3 has 16 residues. The germline gives CDR1 SGHDN, CDR2 FVKESK.

The chain has TRBV5-4 and TRBJ2-3, with a tentative D call TRBD2 (6 bases). The germline V gene has CDR1 SGHNT and CDR2 YYREEE (reference sequence). The V end was cut by 9 bases, the J end by 13 bases, with 21 bases between. This CDR3 spans 12 amino acids. Here the CDR3 reads CATQIPEGLKYF. DNA for the CDR3: TGTGCCACCCAAATACCGGAGGGCCTCAAGTATTTT.

The chain joins TRBV7-2 to TRBJ2-7; tentative D call: TRBD2 (6 bases). Germline V CDR1 and CDR2: SGHTA, FQGNSA. The CDR3 extends over 16 amino acids. With 7 bases removed from V and 0 bases from J, the gap between germline ends came to 19 bases. The CDR3: CASNHGTSSGSYEQYF. CDR3 coding DNA: TGTGCCAGCAACCACGGAACTAGCTCAGGCTCCTACGAGCAGTACTTC. The whole variable domain, remainder taken from reference TRBV7-2 and TRBJ2-7, is GAGVSQSPSNKVTEKGKDVELRCDPISGHTALYWYRQSLGQGLEFLIYFQGNSAPDKSGLPSDRFSAERTGGSVSTLTIQRTQQEDSAVYLCASNHGTSSGSYEQYFGPGTRLTVT.

DNA for the CDR3: TGTGCCACCTGGCGAGGGGGTGCGGACACTGAAGCTTTCTTT. Protein product: CATWRGGADTEAFF. J is TRBJ1-1 and V is TRBV10-3; tentatively, D is TRBD1 (6 bases). V was shortened by 10 bases and J by 3 bases, with 18 bases between the two germline ends. CDR3 length: 14 amino acids. Germline V gene data show CDR1 as ENHRY and CDR2 as SYGVKD.

This chain joins TRBV9 and TRBJ2-1, with TRBD2 matching 11 bases. The CDR3 totals 16 residues. V lost 0 bases to trimming and J lost 5 bases; unmatched junction nucleotides: 4. Looked up from germline, CDR1 is SGDLS and CDR2 is YYNGEE. In nucleotides, the CDR3 is TGTGCCAGCAGCGTAGGACTAGCGGGGACAAACAATGAGCAGTTCTTC. Amino acids: CASSVGLAGTNNEQFF.

The V and J genes are TRBV4-3 and TRBJ2-7; 14 positions agree with TRBD2. The J segment lost 7 bases and the V segment lost 0 bases, leaving 5 bases of the junction unmatched. The CDR3 contains 16 residues. Germline values: CDR1 LGHNA, CDR2 YSLEER. The CDR3 region is CASSQEGLAGAWEQYF. The CDR3 DNA is TGCGCCAGCAGCCAAGAGGGACTAGCGGGAGCTTGGGAGCAGTACTTC.

Of note for this clone: The sample contains more than one DNA sequence encoding this CDR3. This CDR3 is CASSLGREAFF. The DNA for the CDR3 is TGTGCCAGCAGCTTAGGCCGAGAAGCTTTCTTT. The V and J genes are TRBV7-9 and TRBJ1-1; no clear D gene. V was pared by 1 base and J by 8 bases, with 5 bases between. Germline CDR1 SEHNR, CDR2 FQNEAQ (reference sequence). The CDR3 runs 11 residues.

Details on this clone: The sample carries other DNA sequences with the same CDR3. The chain recombines TRBV27 with TRBJ2-7; 8 bases are a match to TRBD2. The CDR3 sequence is 13 residues long. The germline CDR1 and CDR2 sequences are MNHEY and SMNVEV (reference sequence). V lost 3 bases, J lost 6 bases, and 4 bases stayed unmatched. The CDR3 is CASSFSGTGEQYF. CDR3 nucleotide sequence: TGTGCCAGCAGTTTTAGCGGGACGGGCGAGCAGTACTTC.

V and J are TRBV7-8 and TRBJ2-3, with a weak D call TRBD1 (6 bases). The germline CDR1 and CDR2 sequences are SGHVS and FQNEAQ. The CDR3 spans 17 residues. The V gene lost 0 bases and the J gene lost 2 bases, with 15 bases spanning the gap. This CDR3 reads CASSLAPGRTVTDTQYF. The CDR3, as DNA: TGTGCCAGCAGCTTAGCCCCGGGTAGGACAGTCACAGATACGCAGTATTTT. The full variable domain, with the rest looked up from reference TRBV7-8 and TRBJ2-3, is GAGVSQSPRYKVAKRGQDVALRCDPISGHVSLFWYQQALGQGPEFLTYFQNEAQLDKSGLPSDRFFAERPEGSVSTLKIQRTQQEDSAVYLCASSLAPGRTVTDTQYFGPGTRLTVL.

V gene TRBV20-1 combines with J gene TRBJ1-2; no firm D call. With 3 bases removed from V and 6 bases from J, the gap between germline ends came to 2 bases. The CDR3 spans 9 residues. The germline V gene has CDR1 DFQATT and CDR2 SNEGSKA (reference sequence). For the CDR3, the DNA is TGCAGTGCTAGCGATGGCTACACCTTC. Translation: CSASDGYTF.

The rearrangement links TRBV5-5 to TRBJ2-1; 9 bases align to TRBD1. CDR3 size: 15 residues. V was pared by 2 bases and J by 4 bases, with 4 bases of the junction left unmatched. Germline CDR1 and CDR2: SGHKS and YYEKEE (reference sequence). CDR3 DNA: TGTGCCAGCAGCTTCCGGGACAGGGATTACAATGAGCAGTTCTTC. Protein product: CASSFRDRDYNEQFF.

The chain recombines TRBV2 with TRBJ2-1; 12 positions match TRBD2. Germline loops: CDR1 SNHLY, CDR2 FYNNEI. V lost 2 bases, J lost 0 bases, and 11 bases stayed unmatched. This CDR3 region has 20 residues. CDR3 sequence reads: CASSEPRRLAGDRSYNEQFF. The DNA of the CDR3 is TGTGCCAGCAGTGAACCGCGGAGACTAGCGGGAGACCGCTCCTACAATGAGCAGTTCTTC.

Comment on this clone: Mismatch with germline at one junction end may stem from a read error. This sequence joins TRBV13 and TRBJ2-3; 7 bases are a match to TRBD1. The CDR3 runs 15 residues. CDR1 and CDR2 from the germline V gene are PRHDT and FYEKMQ (reference sequence). The CDR3 DNA is TGTGCCAGCAGCCTAGGGACAGACCCCCCAGATACGCAGTATTTT. It yields the protein CASSLGTDPPDTQYF. The full variable domain, in which reference TRBV13 and TRBJ2-3 provide the parts outside the CDR3, is AAGVIQSPRHLIKEKRETATLKCYPIPRHDTVYWYQQGPGQDPQFLISFYEKMQSDKGSIPDRFSAQQFSDYHSELNMSSLELGDSALYFCASSLGTDPPDTQYFGPGTRLTVL.